This TCR beta chain was captured in a study of control samples from healthy donors and cancer patients (TCRdb year 2020). The library was generated by the immunoSEQ multiplex PCR assay. Imported from immuneACCESS, the table was reduced by TCRdb to in-frame sequences with V and J called. These copies leave out some clones; in studies compared against another copy, an unresolved V gene accounts for under half, and the cause of the remainder is not known. Counted in this sample were about 44,000 clones; about 87% of them appeared once. 10% of the sample belongs to the ten largest clones. Trimming takes 3 bases from V and 7 bases from J, and the germline ends sit 15 bases apart. The CDR3 sequence holds 15 residues, the cysteine and phenylalanine included. Of the read, only the CDR3 DNA is kept; its 45 bases are in frame from base 1. Looking up the germline V gene yields CDR1 SNHLY and CDR2 FYNNEI. This clone was recorded once. The antigen it recognizes is unknown. No base quality information exists; no much larger clone differs at one position.

The sequence was collected from a woman aged 55 to 70 with lung cancer. The V and J segments used are TRBV2 and TRBJ2-2, with the D gene not confidently named. Sequencing was carried out using PBMCs. The DNA sequence follows: TGTGCCAGCAGTGATTTGGACGAGATGGGCGGGGAGCTGTTTTTT. Translated, this gives CASSDLDEMGGELFF.